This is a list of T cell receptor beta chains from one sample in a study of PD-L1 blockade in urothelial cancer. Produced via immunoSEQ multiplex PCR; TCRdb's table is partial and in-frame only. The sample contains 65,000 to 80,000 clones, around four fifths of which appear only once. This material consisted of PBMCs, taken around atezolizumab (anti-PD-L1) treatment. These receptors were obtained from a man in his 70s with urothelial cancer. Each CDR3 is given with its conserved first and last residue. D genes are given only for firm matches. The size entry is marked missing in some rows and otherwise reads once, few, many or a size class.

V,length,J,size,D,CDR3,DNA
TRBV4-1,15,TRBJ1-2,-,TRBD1,CASSQVGRGPGGYTF,TGCGCCAGCAGCCAAGTTGGAAGGGGGCCGGGGGGCTACACCTTC
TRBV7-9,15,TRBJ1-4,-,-,CASSTEQGRGEKLFF,TGTGCCAGCAGCACCGAACAGGGTAGGGGTGAAAAACTGTTTTTT
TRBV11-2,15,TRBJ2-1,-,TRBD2,CASSQTGLASNEQFF,TGTGCCAGCAGCCAGACTGGACTAGCAAGCAATGAGCAGTTCTTC
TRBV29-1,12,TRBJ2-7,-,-,CSVTGTSYEQYF,TGCAGCGTTACAGGGACCTCCTACGAGCAGTACTTC
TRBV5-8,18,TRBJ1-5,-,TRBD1,CASSLGTGGLRSNQPQHF,TGTGCCAGCAGCCTAGGTACAGGGGGCCTTAGGAGCAATCAGCCCCAGCATTTT
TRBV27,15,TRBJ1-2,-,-,CASSRSMDSNYGYTF,TGTGCCAGCAGTCGCTCGATGGACAGTAACTATGGCTACACCTTC
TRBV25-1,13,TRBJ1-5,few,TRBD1,CASSGHRGQPQHF,TGTGCCAGCAGTGGTCACAGGGGTCAGCCCCAGCATTTT
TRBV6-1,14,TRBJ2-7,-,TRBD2,CASIGLASMYEQYF,TGTGCCAGCATTGGACTAGCCTCTATGTACGAGCAGTACTTC
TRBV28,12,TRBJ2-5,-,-,CASSFNERTQYF,TGTGCCAGCAGTTTTAACGAGAGGACCCAGTACTTC
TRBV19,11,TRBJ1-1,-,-,CASSEGMRAFF,TGTGCCAGTAGTGAGGGTATGAGAGCTTTCTTT
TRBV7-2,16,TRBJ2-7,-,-,CASTTPGRRVGREQYF,TGTGCCAGCACCACACCGGGGAGGAGGGTGGGACGCGAGCAGTACTTC
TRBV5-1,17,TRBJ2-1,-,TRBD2,CASSLGPSGRNGNEQFF,TGCGCCAGCAGCTTGGGGCCTAGCGGGAGAAACGGCAATGAGCAGTTCTTC
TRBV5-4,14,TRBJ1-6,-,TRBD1,CASRPGQPNSPLHF,TGTGCCAGCAGGCCGGGACAGCCCAATTCACCCCTCCACTTT
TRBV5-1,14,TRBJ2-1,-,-,CASSLGAGKSEQFF,TGCGCCAGCAGCTTGGGAGCAGGGAAAAGCGAGCAGTTCTTC
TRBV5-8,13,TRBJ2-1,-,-,CASSLVQNNEQFF,TGTGCCAGCAGCTTGGTGCAGAACAATGAGCAGTTCTTC
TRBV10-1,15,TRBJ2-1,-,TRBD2,CASSEPGLGSNEQFF,TGCGCCAGCAGTGAGCCGGGACTAGGTTCCAATGAGCAGTTCTTC
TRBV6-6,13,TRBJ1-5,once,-,CAAHRGLDQPQHF,TGTGCCGCCCATAGAGGGTTGGATCAGCCCCAGCATTTT
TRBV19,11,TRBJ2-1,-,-,CASSTSNEQFF,TGTGCCAGTAGTACCAGCAATGAGCAGTTCTTC
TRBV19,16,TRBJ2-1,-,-,CASSKRQASSYNEQFF,TGTGCCAGTAGTAAAAGACAGGCCAGCTCCTACAATGAGCAGTTCTTC
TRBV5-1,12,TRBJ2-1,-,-,CASSLGSDEQFF,TGCGCCAGCAGCTTGGGATCGGATGAGCAGTTCTTC
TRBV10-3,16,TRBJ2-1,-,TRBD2,CAISESTSGRDNEQFF,TGTGCCATCAGTGAGAGTACTAGCGGGAGAGACAATGAGCAGTTCTTC
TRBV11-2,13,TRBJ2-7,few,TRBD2,CASAAGVANEQYF,TGTGCCAGCGCGGCGGGGGTGGCCAACGAGCAGTACTTC
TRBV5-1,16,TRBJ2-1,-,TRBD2,CASSEGGLAGYNEQFF,TGCGCCAGCAGCGAGGGCGGGCTAGCGGGGTACAATGAGCAGTTCTTC
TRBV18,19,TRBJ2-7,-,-,CASSPNRPGRGVSFGEQYF,TGTGCCAGCTCACCAAACCGTCCGGGCAGGGGAGTATCGTTCGGCGAGCAGTACTTC
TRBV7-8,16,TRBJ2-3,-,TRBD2,CASSPGTSGTTDTQYF,TGTGCCAGCAGCCCCGGGACTAGCGGGACTACAGATACGCAGTATTTT
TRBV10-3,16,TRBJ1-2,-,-,CAISEGTVEPGYGYTF,TGTGCCATCAGTGAGGGTACCGTGGAACCGGGCTATGGCTACACCTTC
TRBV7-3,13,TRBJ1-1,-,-,CASSSDRNTEAFF,TGTGCCAGCAGCTCCGACAGAAACACTGAAGCTTTCTTT
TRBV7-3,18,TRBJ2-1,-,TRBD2,CASSLIRLAVRRYNEQFF,TGTGCCAGCAGCTTAATTCGACTAGCGGTCCGGCGGTACAATGAGCAGTTCTTC
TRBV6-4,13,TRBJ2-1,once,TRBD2,CASSRLAGNEQFF,TGTGCCAGCAGCAGACTAGCGGGTAATGAGCAGTTCTTC
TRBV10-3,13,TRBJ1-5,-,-,CATNWGVDQPQHF,TGTGCGACAAACTGGGGGGTTGATCAGCCCCAGCATTTT
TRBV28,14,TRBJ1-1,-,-,CASSFGGMNTEAFF,TGTGCCAGCAGTTTTGGGGGGATGAACACTGAAGCTTTCTTT
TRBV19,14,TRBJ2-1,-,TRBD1,CASSTTGVFNEQFF,TGTGCCAGTAGTACGACAGGGGTCTTCAATGAGCAGTTCTTC
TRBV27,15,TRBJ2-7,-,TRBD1,CASSPGTGGADKQYF,TGTGCCAGCAGTCCGGGGACAGGGGGCGCAGACAAGCAGTACTTC
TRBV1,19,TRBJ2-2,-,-,CTSSQDSPRLAGDAGELFF,TGCACCAGCAGCCAAGATAGTCCCCGGCTAGCGGGCGACGCCGGGGAGCTGTTTTTT
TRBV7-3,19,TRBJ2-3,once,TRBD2,CASSLKGREGVGRTDTQYF,TGTGCCAGCAGCTTAAAGGGCCGGGAGGGCGTCGGAAGGACAGATACGCAGTATTTT
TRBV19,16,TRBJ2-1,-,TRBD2,CASSITLLAGYNEQFF,TGTGCCAGTAGTATAACCCTTCTAGCGGGATACAATGAGCAGTTCTTC
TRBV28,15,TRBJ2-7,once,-,CASSPEDRFSYEQYF,TGTGCCAGCAGCCCGGAGGACAGATTCTCCTACGAGCAGTACTTC
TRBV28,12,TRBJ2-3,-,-,CASSSLGETQYF,TGTGCCAGCAGTTCCCTCGGGGAGACGCAGTATTTT